This TCR beta chain was identified in a study of T cells in localized non-small cell lung cancer. General study findings and limits: Elevated circulating T cell density in blood was associated with longer overall survival. Tumor samples were not multi-region, leaving intratumor heterogeneity unexcluded. Appearances in adjacent lung were noted for a median 57 of the top 100 tumor clones. Uninvolved adjacent lung showed the highest T cell clonality, exceeding tumor.

About this clone: Its antigen is not known.

Trimming took 3 bases from V and 5 from J; bases not matched to a gene: 8. CDR3 length: 15 residues. CDR1 and CDR2 from the germline V gene are KGHSH and LQKENI. The repertoire was sequenced with immunoSEQ multiplex PCR; TCRdb's copy has only in-frame clones and lacks some. The table has over 2,000 clones, approximately 26% seen once. The chain joins TRBV18 to TRBJ2-5, with TRBD1 matching over 8 bases. The source was lung tumor tissue, collected before any cancer treatment. The receptor was derived from a man between 40 and 70 years old with stage II lung adenocarcinoma. The CDR3 protein is CASSPATGDLETQYF. CDR3 coding DNA: TGTGCCAGCTCACCCGCGACAGGGGATCTGGAGACCCAGTACTTC.